The TCR beta chain described here comes from a study of T cell responses to AZD1222 COVID-19 vaccine (dated by TCRdb to about 2021). General notes on the study: AZD1222 recipients with second doses at about 4 weeks or about 12 weeks were pooled, because spike-specific TCR depth and breadth did not differ between schedules. TCR sequencing was performed for 230 to 250 trial participants, of whom approximately 200 were given two doses of AZD1222 and around 25 were given two doses of MenACWY control vaccine. Trial participants were enrolled into age subgroups of 18-55, 56-69 and 70-plus years, which contained roughly 140, 27 and 60 TCR-sequenced participants, respectively.

The CDR3 regions of human TCRbeta chains were analyzed by immunosequencing. In the paper's pipeline: Repertoire TCRs were matched against a reference library of SARS-CoV-2-specific TCRs generated with the MIRA antigen-specificity platform. Breadth meant the fraction of unique TCRs that were SARS-CoV-2-associated, whereas depth meant the fraction of total T cells that were SARS-CoV-2-associated. Using the MIRA data, each spike-specific TCR was assigned both to the spike region to which the TCR was reactive and to a CD4 or CD8 class. Log10-transformed breadth and depth values were compared by one-way ANOVA with Sidak's multiple comparisons tests. TCRdb stores this immuneACCESS table with in-frame sequences only. Part of the clones is absent; in the studies checked, under half of the shortfall reflects unresolved V genes, and no reason is known for the rest. D and trimming come from the DNA, and the V and J calls and clone size come from that table. The sample has about 120,000 clones on record, roughly 88% of them singletons. The ten top clones hold approximately 10% of the sample.

To note about this clone: Its antigen remains undetermined. One base away there is no much larger clone; base qualities are not given.

Overall study outcomes, separate from this receptor: In the small 56-69-year group, the increase in depth fell short of significance, most likely because of low power. Because no day 14 peak-response samples were available, repertoires were characterized only after the peak T cell response. Participants were mostly white British and included more females than males, and it was suggested by the authors that clonal diversity may have been underestimated. A significant rise in spike-specific TCR breadth and depth was observed after two AZD1222 doses relative to day 0 and relative to MenACWY recipients. Reportedly, close to half of the unique spike-specific TCRs recognized epitopes lying outside the regions that are mutated in the B.1.351 and B.1.1.7 variants. Conclusions about previously exposed vaccinees are limited because only five to seven AZD1222 recipients were SARS-CoV-2 seropositive at baseline. The vaccine-associated CD4 TCRs covered the entire spike protein, and the dominant responses fell in regions 160-218 and 743-854.

CDR1 and CDR2 are read off the germline V gene as MGHRA and YSYEKL. The CDR3 has 12 amino acids, counting the end cysteine and phenylalanine. The retained sequence is limited to the CDR3, 36 bases, with the frame set at the first base. Relative to germline, V is 8 bases shorter and J is 2 bases shorter, with 10 bases between their ends. What the time point label conveys for this sample: baseline before first vaccination. Vaccinee samples were obtained from the UK trials COV001 and COV002, which included a single-blind randomized controlled phase 2/3 trial of AZD1222 (ChAdOx1 nCoV-19) in healthy adults. Trial participant PBMC samples were collected at day 0 and day 28 after the second dose for TCRbeta chain sequencing.

The receptor chain draws on TRBV4-1 and TRBJ2-7; no confident D gene assignment can be made. The material was peripheral blood, obtained on day 0 of AZD1222 vaccination. This TCR came from an adult in good health. CDR3 region: CASSLTAYEQYF. The bases read TGCGCCAGCTCCCTGACGGCCTACGAGCAGTACTTC.